Listed below are T cell receptor beta chains from one sample, sequenced in a study of T cells in Graves' hyperthyroidism and ophthalmopathy. TCRdb reprocessed the multiplex PCR reads with MiXCR, giving one entry per CDR3 protein. This table has 300,000 to 450,000 distinct CDR3 sequences, about 25% appearing once. The sample was blood. Every receptor here comes from a man aged 50-59 years with Graves' hyperthyroidism. Each CDR3 is given with its conserved first and last residue.

j_call,v_call,cdr3_aa
TRBJ2-5,TRBV5-1,CASSTSPGQGTETQYF
TRBJ2-3,TRBV7-9,CASSPPMPRTDTQYF
TRBJ2-3,TRBV6-1,CASSERLAGGYRTDTQYF
TRBJ1-4,TRBV11-3,CASSSRTGGDYEKLFF
TRBJ2-1,TRBV7-9,CASSYTGTRSDEQFF
TRBJ2-3,TRBV30,CAWSKEGSGGLVTQYF
TRBJ2-5,TRBV12-3/TRBV12-4,CASSLGASGSGETQYF
TRBJ2-7,TRBV4-2,CASSQDSDRTYEQYF
TRBJ2-3,TRBV19,CASSSSKPDTQYF
TRBJ2-7,TRBV3-1,CASSHPTSEQYF
TRBJ2-1,TRBV7-9,CASSARATGTSGRAPYNEQFF
TRBJ2-3,TRBV20-1,CSARGSGPSTDTQYF
TRBJ1-5,TRBV6-1,CASTWVNNQPQHF
TRBJ2-5,TRBV6-1,CASQGAGETQYF
TRBJ2-7,TRBV28,CASSWLEPYEQYF
TRBJ2-5,TRBV20-1,CSAWQQETQYF
TRBJ2-4,TRBV2,CASSEAATGPLAKNIQYF
TRBJ1-2,TRBV29-1,CSVEPTYGYTF
TRBJ2-2,TRBV27,CASSFDRLTGELFF
TRBJ2-7,TRBV7-9,CASSLGAVSSYEQYF
TRBJ2-5,TRBV3-1,CASSLGLAGGPVVETQYF
TRBJ1-1,TRBV6-1,CASSVRSGEAFF
TRBJ1-1,TRBV24-1,CATRKTGMNTEAFF
TRBJ2-7,TRBV27,CASIGQGSYEQYF
TRBJ2-3,TRBV12-3/TRBV12-4,CASRSSGYTQYF
TRBJ2-5,TRBV5-1,CASSLEVGGAKTQYF
TRBJ1-1,TRBV10-3,CAITSISAVGTEAFF
TRBJ2-1,TRBV5-1,CASSLLRVNEQFF
TRBJ1-1,TRBV5-1,CASRDWGRGVTEAFF
TRBJ1-6,TRBV5-1,CASSSYDRVDSPLHF
TRBJ2-3,TRBV7-2,CASSLLGGVLAGVSDTQYF
TRBJ2-3,TRBV20-1,CSARPAGVTDTQYF
TRBJ2-7,TRBV20-1,CSARGPGQGHYEQYF
TRBJ1-2,TRBV11-2,CASSLMMARGREYGYTF
TRBJ1-4,TRBV12-3/TRBV12-4,CASNRRGEKLFF